A single sample is the source of the 21 T cell receptor beta chains below, sequenced in a study of CD8 T cells in Susac syndrome. Reverse transcription of 0.5 to 1 ug RNA was performed with random hexamers. Via MiXCR, TCRdb re-called the immunoSEQ multiplex PCR reads, giving one row per CDR3 protein. The sample lists roughly 150,000 distinct CDR3 sequences, approximately 90% occurring once. Sequenced sample: CD4+ T cells from PBMCs. Every receptor here comes from a human donor in good health.

V is TRBV14 and J is TRBJ1-4; D is ambiguous. Trimming took off 1 base at V and 10 bases at J, with 13 bases between the two ends. Germline V gene data show CDR1 as SGHDN and CDR2 as FVKESK. This CDR3 is 14 amino acids long. For the CDR3, the DNA is TGTGCCAGCAGCCAAGCTGGAGCCGCCCGAAAACTGTTTTTT. Amino acid sequence: CASSQAGAARKLFF.

The rearrangement uses TRBV12-3 or TRBV12-4 and TRBJ1-5; 7 bases are shared with TRBD1. This CDR3 contains 14 residues. V lost 6 bases and J lost 4; bases outside the gene matches: 6. The CDR3 DNA sequence: TGTGCCAGCAGGACCGGGACAGAAAATCAGCCCCAGCATTTT. This translates into CASRTGTENQPQHF.

V usage is TRBV7-2 and J usage is TRBJ2-7; either TRBD1 or TRBD2 may fit D (6 bases each). CDR1 and CDR2 (germline): SGHTA, FQGNSA. This CDR3 comprises 14 residues. V lost 11 bases, J lost 0 bases, and 17 bases lay in between. The CDR3 coding sequence is TGTGCCGGGGGTGGGGGGCGCCCCTCCTACGAGCAGTACTTC. Encoded protein: CAGGGGRPSYEQYF.

The rearrangement joins TRBV7-2 to TRBJ2-1; TRBD1 or TRBD2 may be the D gene (5 bases each). V was pared by 5 bases and J by 7 bases, with 21 bases between. The V gene's germline CDR1 is SGHTA and CDR2 FQGNSA. This CDR3 is built from 16 residues. The CDR3 is CASSPLARGGVNEQFF. DNA for the CDR3: TGTGCCAGCAGCCCTCTGGCCCGGGGCGGTGTTAATGAGCAGTTCTTC.

The chain carries TRBV18 and TRBJ1-1, with D perhaps matching TRBD1 (5 bases). The CDR3 contains 15 residues. Germline CDR1 reads KGHSH; CDR2 reads LQKENI. V gave up 3 bases and J gave up 4 bases, with 15 bases separating them. The CDR3 bases are TGTGCCAGCTCACCCCCCGCGGGGGAGGGCACTGAAGCTTTCTTT. Protein product: CASSPPAGEGTEAFF.

This clonotype has a single count. This chain uses TRBV2 with TRBJ2-5; D not resolved. Trimming removed 5 bases at V and 0 bases at J, with 4 bases between. The germline V gene encodes CDR1 SNHLY and CDR2 FYNNEI. The CDR3 has 12 amino acids. The CDR3 protein is CASSLYQETQYF. The CDR3 DNA reads TGTGCCAGCAGTTTATACCAAGAGACCCAGTACTTC.

The chain couples TRBV30 to TRBJ2-1; D call uncertain. V dropped 0 bases and J dropped 4 bases, with 13 bases sitting between them. This CDR3 has 15 residues. Germline lookup yields CDR1 GTSNPN and CDR2 SVGIG (reference sequence). The DNA of the CDR3 is TGTGCCTGGAGTGTATTTGGCAGGTTTTACAATGAGCAGTTCTTC. The encoded protein is CAWSVFGRFYNEQFF. The variable domain in full, completed from reference TRBV30 and TRBJ2-1, reads SQTIHQWPATLVQPVGSPLSLECTVEGTSNPNLYWYRQAAGRGLQLLFYSVGIGQISSEVPQNLSASRPQDRQFILSSKKLLLSDSGFYLCAWSVFGRFYNEQFFGPGTRLTVL.

The V gene is TRBV7-9, the J gene TRBJ2-7; 8 bases are a match to TRBD2. The CDR3 has 12 amino acids. From germline, CDR1 is SEHNR and CDR2 FQNEAQ (reference sequence). V lost 8 bases, J lost 4 bases, and 4 bases stayed unmatched. The CDR3 region is CASRREGYEQYF. The CDR3 bases are TGTGCCAGCCGACGGGAGGGGTACGAGCAGTACTTC.

This chain links TRBV20-1 with TRBJ2-1; 9 nucleotides align to TRBD2. In germline, CDR1 is DFQATT, CDR2 SNEGSKA (reference sequence). This CDR3 contains 14 residues. Trimming took 1 base from V and 9 from J; bases not matched to a gene: 7. This chain's CDR3 is CSARGASGTFEQFF. Written as DNA, the CDR3 is TGCAGTGCTAGAGGAGCTAGCGGGACGTTTGAGCAGTTCTTC.

The V and J genes are TRBV18 and TRBJ2-5, with a tentative D call TRBD1 (7 bases). The CDR3 contains 14 residues. Looked up from germline, CDR1 is KGHSH and CDR2 is LQKENI. V gave up 3 bases and J gave up 2 bases, with 10 bases separating them. The CDR3 region is CASSPRDRQETQYF. The CDR3 nucleotides are TGTGCCAGCTCACCGCGGGACAGACAAGAGACCCAGTACTTC.

The rearrangement uses TRBV27 and TRBJ1-1; the D is unclear. CDR3 length: 17 amino acids. V was clipped by 9 bases and J by 5 bases, with 28 bases between them. Germline-derived CDR1 and CDR2 are MNHEY and SMNVEV (reference sequence). CDR3 loop: CASRKGQTFLLGTEAFF. The CDR3 DNA is TGTGCCAGTAGAAAAGGGCAGACCTTCCTTTTGGGAACTGAAGCTTTCTTT.

This chain links TRBV12-3 or TRBV12-4 with TRBJ1-1; 7 bases map to TRBD1. There are 15 residues in the CDR3. The V and J ends lost 3 bases and 7 bases, in that order; junction bases with no gene match: 11. DNA for the CDR3: TGTGCCAGCAGTTTCTCAGGGGGGCGATGGGGTGAAGCTTTCTTT. Amino acid sequence: CASSFSGGRWGEAFF.

The J gene is TRBJ2-5, the V gene TRBV5-4; possibly TRBD2 for D (6 bases). Looked up from germline, CDR1 is SGHNT and CDR2 is YYREEE (reference sequence). The CDR3 covers 15 residues. Trimming took off 3 bases at V and 1 base at J, with 13 bases between the two ends. DNA of the CDR3: TGTGCCAGCAGCTGGGGGGACCAAGTCCAAGAGACCCAGTACTTC. Residues: CASSWGDQVQETQYF.

J is TRBJ1-1 and V is TRBV12-3 or TRBV12-4, with D maybe TRBD1 (5 bases). The CDR3 runs 14 residues. V gave up 6 bases and J gave up 5 bases, with 16 bases separating them. CDR3 sequence reads: CASRYSPRGTEAFF. The CDR3 region has the DNA TGTGCCAGCAGATACAGTCCTCGGGGGACTGAAGCTTTCTTT.

The chain recombines TRBV29-1 with TRBJ2-7; 11 bases are a match to TRBD1. The V gene end was trimmed by 6 bases and the J gene end by 2 bases; junction bases not matched to a gene: 6. The germline CDR1 and CDR2 sequences are SQVTM and ANQGSEA. The length of the CDR3 is 14 residues. CDR3 sequence: CSVRTGGGTYEQYF. The CDR3 DNA follows: TGCAGCGTACGGACAGGGGGCGGAACCTACGAGCAGTACTTC.

The J gene is TRBJ2-2, the V gene TRBV5-1, with D perhaps matching TRBD1 (5 bases). Looked up from germline, CDR1 is SGHRS and CDR2 is YFSETQ. V lost 2 bases and J lost 1, with 9 bases in between. There are 15 residues in the CDR3. The DNA for the CDR3 is TGCGCCAGCAGCTTCGGACATAAGAACACCGGGGAGCTGTTTTTT. As protein: CASSFGHKNTGELFF.

The genes are TRBV18 and TRBJ1-2, with D possibly being TRBD1 (6 bases). With 6 bases removed from V and 4 bases from J, the gap between germline ends came to 18 bases. Germline values: CDR1 KGHSH, CDR2 LQKENI. CDR3 length equals 15 residues. CDR3 protein: CASSSTSGVGYGYTF. The CDR3 bases are TGTGCCAGCTCGTCCACTTCAGGGGTCGGCTATGGCTACACCTTC.

This rearrangement joins TRBV28 to TRBJ2-4; D is tentatively TRBD1 or TRBD2 (6 bases each). The CDR3 spans 15 residues. Germline V gene sequence: CDR1 MDHEN, CDR2 SYDVKM. Deletions cut 6 bases from V and 7 bases from J, with 19 bases between. In nucleotides, the CDR3 is TGTGCCAGCAGCCCACTAGGGGGGCGAGGTAACATTCAGTACTTC. It is translated as CASSPLGGRGNIQYF.

V usage is TRBV14 and J usage is TRBJ2-1; D is uncertain. The CDR3 has 14 amino acids. V was shortened by 2 bases and J by 5 bases, with 10 bases between the two germline ends. The V gene's germline CDR1 is SGHDN and CDR2 FVKESK. The CDR3 nucleotides are TGTGCCAGCAGCCAAAGTTCTGTCCACAATGAGCAGTTCTTC. Translation gives CASSQSSVHNEQFF.

This clonotype is a singleton in its sample. The chain couples TRBV2 to TRBJ1-4; D is ambiguous. The CDR3 is made up of 10 amino acids. Germline CDR1 reads SNHLY; CDR2 reads FYNNEI. The ends were cut back, 7 bases at V and 6 bases at J, with 3 bases in the middle. The CDR3 DNA follows: TGTGCCAGCAAATATGAAAAACTGTTTTTT. It is translated as CASKYEKLFF.

The chain is built from TRBV15 and TRBJ2-7; the match to TRBD2 covers 7 bases. The CDR3 has 15 residues. CDR1 and CDR2 (germline): LNHNV, YYDKDF (reference sequence). Trimming removed 1 base from V and 4 bases from J; junction bases left unmatched: 7. CDR3 DNA: TGTGCCACCAGCAGAGGGGGAGCGGGGATTTACGAGCAGTACTTC. Protein sequence: CATSRGGAGIYEQYF.